This is a list of T cell receptor beta chains from one sample in a study of T cell responses to AZD1222 COVID-19 vaccine. Profiling relied on immunoSEQ multiplex PCR, and the TCRdb table lists in-frame clones only, not all of them. The sample carries about 100,000 clones, 80% to 95% recorded once. Sequenced material: peripheral blood, taken on day 0 of AZD1222 vaccination. The receptors originated from an adult in good health. Each CDR3 is given with its conserved first and last residue.

V: TRBV7-7
J: TRBJ2-1
CDR3: CASSLIAGSPNEQFF

V: TRBV28
J: TRBJ1-1
CDR3: CASSFYENTEAFF

V: TRBV19
J: TRBJ2-1
CDR3: CASSNLRGAEQFF

V: TRBV28
J: TRBJ1-5
CDR3: CASSLARARNQPQHF

V: TRBV3-1/TRBV3-2
J: TRBJ2-7
CDR3: CASSQRGASYEQYF

V: TRBV7-2
J: TRBJ2-2
CDR3: CASSFAGTSGSNGELFF

V: TRBV28
J: TRBJ2-1
CDR3: CASRFSGTNYNEQFF

V: TRBV5-4
J: TRBJ2-7
CDR3: CASSLGREGLAVQYF

V: TRBV2
J: TRBJ1-6
CDR3: CASSEGGQTYNSPLHF

V: TRBV28
J: TRBJ2-1
CDR3: CASSLAFSQQFF

V: TRBV2
J: TRBJ1-5
CDR3: CASSDLQSVDQPQHF

V: TRBV28
J: TRBJ1-5
CDR3: CASTTPAGGQPQHF

V: TRBV4-1
J: TRBJ2-5
CDR3: CASSLPIAGGPLQETQYF

V: TRBV18
J: TRBJ1-2
CDR3: CASSQTAEYGYTF

V: TRBV2
J: TRBJ2-1
CDR3: CASSAGGAYNEQFF

V: TRBV4-2
J: TRBJ2-5
CDR3: CASSQSALAGETQYF

V: TRBV3-1/TRBV3-2
J: TRBJ2-5
CDR3: CASSPPTGVETQYF

V: TRBV14
J: TRBJ2-7
CDR3: CASSQYPYEQYF

V: TRBV7-2
J: TRBJ2-2
CDR3: CASSFWGRVELFF

V: TRBV27
J: TRBJ1-5
CDR3: CASSFWSVGDQPQHF

V: TRBV5-1
J: TRBJ2-5
CDR3: CASSLVTSGSGQETQYF

V: TRBV10-3
J: TRBJ2-2
CDR3: CAISEGPNTGELFF